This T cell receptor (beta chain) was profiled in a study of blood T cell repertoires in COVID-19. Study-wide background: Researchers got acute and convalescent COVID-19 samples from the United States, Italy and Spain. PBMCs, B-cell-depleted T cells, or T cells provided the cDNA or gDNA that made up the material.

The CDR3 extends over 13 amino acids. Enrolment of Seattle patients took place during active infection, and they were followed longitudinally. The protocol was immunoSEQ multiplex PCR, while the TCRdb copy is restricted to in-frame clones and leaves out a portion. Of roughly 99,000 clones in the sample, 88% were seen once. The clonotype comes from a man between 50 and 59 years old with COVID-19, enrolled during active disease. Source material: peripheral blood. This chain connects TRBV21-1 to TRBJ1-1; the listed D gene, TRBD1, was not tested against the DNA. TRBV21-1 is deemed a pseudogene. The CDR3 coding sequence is TGTGCCAGCAGCAAAAGCCGGACAGCCGTGACTTTCTTT. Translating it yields CASSKSRTAVTFF.